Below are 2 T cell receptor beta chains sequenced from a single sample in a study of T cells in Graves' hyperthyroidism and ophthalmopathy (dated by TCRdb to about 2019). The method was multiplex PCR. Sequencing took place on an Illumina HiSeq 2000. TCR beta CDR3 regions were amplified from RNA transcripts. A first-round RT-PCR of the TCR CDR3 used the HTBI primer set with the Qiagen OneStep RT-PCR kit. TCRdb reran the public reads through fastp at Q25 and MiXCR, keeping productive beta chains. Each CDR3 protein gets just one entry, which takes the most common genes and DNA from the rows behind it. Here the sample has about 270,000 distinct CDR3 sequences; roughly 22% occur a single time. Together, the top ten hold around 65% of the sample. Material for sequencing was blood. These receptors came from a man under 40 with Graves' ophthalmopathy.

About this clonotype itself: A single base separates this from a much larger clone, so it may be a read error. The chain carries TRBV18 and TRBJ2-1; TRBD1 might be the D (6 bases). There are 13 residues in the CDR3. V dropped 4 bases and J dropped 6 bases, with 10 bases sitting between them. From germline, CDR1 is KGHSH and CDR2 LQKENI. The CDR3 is CASSLQGTNEQFF. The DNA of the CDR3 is TGTGCCAGCTCACTCCAGGGGACCAATGAGCAGTTCTTC.

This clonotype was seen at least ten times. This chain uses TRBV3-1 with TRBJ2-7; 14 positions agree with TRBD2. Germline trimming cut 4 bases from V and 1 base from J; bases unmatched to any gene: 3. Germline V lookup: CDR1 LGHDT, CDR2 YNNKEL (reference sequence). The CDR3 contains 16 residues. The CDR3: CASSLRTSGRSYEQYF. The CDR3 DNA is TGTGCCAGCAGCCTCCGGACTAGCGGGAGGTCCTACGAGCAGTACTTC.